The text below deals with one TCR beta chain. Its antigen is currently not known. No much larger clone is present one base from it, and per-base qualities are unavailable. At diagnosis, tumor, uninvolved tumor-adjacent lung and peripheral blood were collected and then preserved as a mix of FFPE and fresh-frozen material. For TCR repertoire profiling, blood samples were analyzed as peripheral blood mononuclear cells. The data derive from a study of T cells in localized non-small cell lung cancer (dated by TCRdb to 2020 to 2021). For the study in its entirety: The study analyzed T cell repertoires of a few hundred early-stage NSCLC patients, comparing tumors and uninvolved tumor-adjacent lungs. The cohort consisted of around 250 treatment-naive NSCLC patients whose localized lung tumors had been resected. NSCLC patients had a mean age of roughly 66 years, and 129 were male and 107 female.

The CDR3 holds 15 amino acids from the cysteine to the phenylalanine. Only CDR3 DNA remains: 45 bases, in frame from the first base. Germline trimming amounts to 5 bases on V and 2 bases on J, with 5 as the count of junction bases outside the gene matches. CDR1 SGHAT and CDR2 FQDESV were looked up in the germline V gene (reference sequence). TCR beta CDR3 regions were sequenced from DNA using the immunoSEQ Assay. Processing in the source paper ran as follows. T cell density was computed as TCR beta template counts normalized to usable DNA estimated by amplifying housekeeping genes. The preseqR package was used to estimate richness by extrapolating to 400,000 templates for PBMC samples and to 120,000 templates for tissue samples. Clonality was defined by subtracting Pielou's evenness from one. To identify tissue-enriched TCRs, differential abundance testing was run on productive amino-acid clonotypes with a minimum total count of 5 and an alpha of 0.1. The Jaccard Index and the Morisita Overlap Index were used to quantify repertoire overlap between compartments. TCR beta CDR3s were clustered by GLIPH together with public tetramer-defined viral CDR3s, and at least three viral sequences plus V-gene enrichment were required for viral motifs. In TCRdb, the immuneACCESS table is reduced to in-frame sequences with V and J assigned. These tables do not hold every clone; where another copy was compared, an unresolved V gene accounts for under half, and the others remain unexplained. V, J and clone size were drawn from that table, and D and trimming were deduced from the DNA. Counted in this sample were about 52,000 clones; around nine tenths of them appeared once. Jointly, the top ten make up approximately 16% of the sample.

Results and caveats for the whole study, not just this receptor: Because of the exploratory design, TCR variables were selected using unadjusted p-values without false-discovery rate correction. The highest T cell clonality was observed in uninvolved tumor-adjacent lung, where clonality exceeded that of tumor, suggesting that antigenic responses were more focused in uninvolved tumor-adjacent lung. Because multi-region sequencing of the tumors was not done, intratumor heterogeneity could not be ruled out. Higher T cell density in blood was associated with longer overall survival, whereas higher clonality in adjacent lung was associated with shorter survival. A median of approximately 50 of the top 100 tumor clones turned up in the paired uninvolved adjacent lung, and under 30 of those clones also ranked among the top 100 of that same adjacent lung.

Sequences were derived from PBMCs, sampled before any cancer treatment. The receptor chain draws on TRBV11-1 and TRBJ2-5, with 10 middle bases fitting TRBD1. This sequence originates from a female donor with stage II lung adenocarcinoma. CDR3 region: CASSRPGQGQETQYF. The DNA sequence is as follows: TGTGCCAGCAGCCGACCGGGACAGGGGCAAGAGACCCAGTACTTC.